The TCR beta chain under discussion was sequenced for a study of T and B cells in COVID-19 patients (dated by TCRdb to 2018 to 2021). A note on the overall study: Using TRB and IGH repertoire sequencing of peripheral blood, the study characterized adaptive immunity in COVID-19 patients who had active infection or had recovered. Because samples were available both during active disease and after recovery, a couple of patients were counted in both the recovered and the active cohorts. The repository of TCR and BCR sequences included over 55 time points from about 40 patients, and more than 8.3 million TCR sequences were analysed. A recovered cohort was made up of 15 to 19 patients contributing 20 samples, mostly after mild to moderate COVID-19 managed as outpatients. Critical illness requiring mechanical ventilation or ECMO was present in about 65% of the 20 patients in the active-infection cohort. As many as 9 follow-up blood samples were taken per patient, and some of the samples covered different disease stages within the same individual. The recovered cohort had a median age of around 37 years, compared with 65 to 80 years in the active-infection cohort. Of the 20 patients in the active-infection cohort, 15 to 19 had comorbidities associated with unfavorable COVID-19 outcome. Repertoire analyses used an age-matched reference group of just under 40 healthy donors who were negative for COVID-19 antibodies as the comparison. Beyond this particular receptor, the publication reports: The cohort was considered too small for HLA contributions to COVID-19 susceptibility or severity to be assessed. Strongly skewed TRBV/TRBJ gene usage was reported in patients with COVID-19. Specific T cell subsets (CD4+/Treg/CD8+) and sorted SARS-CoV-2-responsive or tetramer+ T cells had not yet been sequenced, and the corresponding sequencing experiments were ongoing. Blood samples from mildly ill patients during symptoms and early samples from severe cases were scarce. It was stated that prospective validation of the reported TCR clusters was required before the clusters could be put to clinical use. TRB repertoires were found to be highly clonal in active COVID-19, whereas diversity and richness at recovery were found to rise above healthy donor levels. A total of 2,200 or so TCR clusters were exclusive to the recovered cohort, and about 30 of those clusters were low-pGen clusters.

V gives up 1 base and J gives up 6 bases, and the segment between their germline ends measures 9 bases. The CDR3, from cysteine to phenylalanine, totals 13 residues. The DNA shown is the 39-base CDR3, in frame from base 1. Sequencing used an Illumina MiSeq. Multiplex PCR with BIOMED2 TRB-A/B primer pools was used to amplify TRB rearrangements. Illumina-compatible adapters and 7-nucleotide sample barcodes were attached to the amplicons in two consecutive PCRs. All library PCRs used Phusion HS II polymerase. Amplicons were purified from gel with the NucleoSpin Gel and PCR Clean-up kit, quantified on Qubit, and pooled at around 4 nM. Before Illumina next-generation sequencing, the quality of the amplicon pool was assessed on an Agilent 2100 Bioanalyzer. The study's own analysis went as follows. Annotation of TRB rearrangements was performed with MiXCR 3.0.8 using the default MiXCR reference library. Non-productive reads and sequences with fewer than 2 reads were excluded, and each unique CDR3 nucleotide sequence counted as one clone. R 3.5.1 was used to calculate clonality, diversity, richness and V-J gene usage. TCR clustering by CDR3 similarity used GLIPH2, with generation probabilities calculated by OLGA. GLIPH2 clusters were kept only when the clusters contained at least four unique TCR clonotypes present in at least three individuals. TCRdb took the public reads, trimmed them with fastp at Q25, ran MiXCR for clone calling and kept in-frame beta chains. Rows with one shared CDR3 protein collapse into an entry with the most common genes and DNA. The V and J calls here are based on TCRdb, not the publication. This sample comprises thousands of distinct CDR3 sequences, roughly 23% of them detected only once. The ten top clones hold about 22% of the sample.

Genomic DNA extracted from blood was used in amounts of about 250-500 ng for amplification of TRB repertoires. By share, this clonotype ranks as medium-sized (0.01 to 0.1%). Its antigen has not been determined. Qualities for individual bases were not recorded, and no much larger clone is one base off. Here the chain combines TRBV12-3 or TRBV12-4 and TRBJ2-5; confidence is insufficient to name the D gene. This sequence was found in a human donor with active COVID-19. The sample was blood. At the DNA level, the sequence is TGTGCCAGCAGTTTAGGGGTAGAAAAGACCCAGTACTTC. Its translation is CASSLGVEKTQYF.